Following are 23 T cell receptor beta chains from one sample sequenced in a study of CD8 T cells in Susac syndrome. The RNA, about 0.5 to 1 ug, was put through reverse transcription using random hexamers. TCRdb re-analysed the immunoSEQ multiplex PCR reads in MiXCR, keeping a single row per CDR3 protein. This table has about 300,000 distinct CDR3 sequences, 70% to 90% appearing once. Sequenced input: CD8+ T cells from PBMCs. The receptors shown here come from a human donor with multiple sclerosis.

This chain links TRBV14 with TRBJ2-7; D is ambiguous. Trimming removed 3 bases from V and 5 bases from J, with 11 bases in between. Germline V lookup: CDR1 SGHDN, CDR2 FVKESK. This CDR3 is 13 amino acids long. The CDR3 bases are TGTGCCAGCAGCCATTTTGATGGTGACGAGCAGTACTTC. It specifies CASSHFDGDEQYF.

In its sample, this clonotype was seen once. The genes are TRBV20-1 and TRBJ2-7; 8 bases line up with TRBD2. Trimming removed 3 bases from V and 2 bases from J; junction bases left unmatched: 6. The CDR3 has 14 amino acids. The V gene's germline CDR1 is DFQATT and CDR2 SNEGSKA (reference sequence). The CDR3 DNA reads TGCAGTGCTAGTCCACTAGCGGATCCCTACGAGCAGTACTTC. Its translation is CSASPLADPYEQYF.

The DNA of the CDR3 is TGCAGTGCTAGTGCTAGCGGGAGGGGGGATGAGCAGTTCTTC. It yields the protein CSASASGRGDEQFF. V gene TRBV20-1 combines with J gene TRBJ2-1; TRBD2 agrees at 12 bases. Trimming at V came to 3 bases and at J to 8 bases, leaving 5 bases not matched to a gene. The CDR3 is 14 amino acids. Germline V gene data show CDR1 as DFQATT and CDR2 as SNEGSKA (reference sequence).

The chain uses TRBV28 and TRBJ2-1, with D uncertain. This CDR3 comprises 16 residues. V lost 5 bases to trimming and J lost 5 bases, with 19 bases between them. CDR1 is MDHEN and CDR2 is SYDVKM in the germline V gene. This chain's CDR3 is CASSLLVREGNNEQFF. The CDR3 region has the DNA TGTGCCAGCAGTCTCTTGGTTAGGGAAGGTAACAATGAGCAGTTCTTC.

This chain uses TRBV20-1 with TRBJ1-2; D gene unclear. This CDR3 region has 13 residues. The germline gives CDR1 DFQATT, CDR2 SNEGSKA (reference sequence). CDR3 nucleotide sequence: TGCAGCATGTTATTCGACGGGATCTATGGCTACACCTTC. It yields the protein CSMLFDGIYGYTF.

V gene TRBV20-1 combines with J gene TRBJ1-3; D remains ambiguous. CDR1 is DFQATT, CDR2 SNEGSKA, per germline (reference sequence). Trimming took 0 bases from V and 0 from J, leaving 12 bases between them. CDR3 length: 16 residues. CDR3 nucleotides: TGCAGTGCTAGAGATCGGGGAGGTATCTCTGGAAACACCATATATTTT. As protein: CSARDRGGISGNTIYF.

The V and J genes are TRBV30 and TRBJ2-7; 9 bases match TRBD1. In germline, CDR1 is GTSNPN, CDR2 SVGIG (reference sequence). The CDR3 contains 13 residues. Trimming took 0 bases from V and 6 from J; bases not matched to a gene: 3. This CDR3 is CAWSVGQGAEQYF. CDR3 bases: TGTGCCTGGAGTGTGGGACAGGGAGCCGAGCAGTACTTC.

This rearrangement joins TRBV28 to TRBJ1-2, with TRBD1 matching 9 bases. Trimming removed 6 bases from V and 3 bases from J; junction bases left unmatched: 14. This CDR3 comprises 17 residues. Looked up from germline, CDR1 is MDHEN and CDR2 is SYDVKM. The CDR3: CASSLQSSGQGHYGYTF. The CDR3 coding sequence is TGTGCCAGCAGCCTGCAATCGTCGGGACAGGGACACTATGGCTACACCTTC.

This chain connects TRBV11-2 to TRBJ2-7, with D tentatively TRBD1 or TRBD2 (5 bases each). The V and J ends lost 2 bases and 1 base respectively, with 12 bases between them. CDR3 length: 15 amino acids. Germline lookup yields CDR1 SGHAT and CDR2 FQNNGV. CDR3 region: CASSLWGPGSYEQYF. DNA of the CDR3: TGTGCCAGCAGCTTATGGGGACCGGGATCCTACGAGCAGTACTTC.

The genes are TRBV10-3 and TRBJ2-2; TRBD1 agrees at 7 bases. V trimming: 1 base; J trimming: 5 bases; junction bases outside the gene matches: 7. CDR1 is ENHRY, CDR2 SYGVKD, per germline. This CDR3 is 16 amino acids long. For the CDR3, the DNA is TGTGCCATCAGTGAGTTAGGGACAGAAGGGACCGGGGAGCTGTTTTTT. This translates into CAISELGTEGTGELFF.

The chain uses TRBV5-6 and TRBJ2-7, with 11 positions matching TRBD2. Per germline, CDR1 SGHDT and CDR2 YYEEEE. V lost 7 bases and J lost 5; bases outside the gene matches: 2. The CDR3 is made up of 12 amino acids. CDR3 DNA sequence: TGTGCCAGCGAACTAGCGGGAGACGAGCAGTACTTC. Translated, it gives CASELAGDEQYF.

This clonotype occurred a few times. This chain connects TRBV7-2 to TRBJ2-3; 7 nucleotides match TRBD2. Germline V gene sequence: CDR1 SGHTA, CDR2 FQGNSA. After removal of 2 bases from V and 4 bases from J, the junction contained 6 bases not matched to a gene. This CDR3 has 15 residues. In nucleotides, the CDR3 is TGTGCCAGCAGCTTACTTTCGGGGGGATCAGATACGCAGTATTTT. Its protein is CASSLLSGGSDTQYF.

The chain recombines TRBV5-1 with TRBJ2-7; D remains ambiguous. CDR3 length equals 15 residues. Trimming removed 0 bases from V and 2 bases from J, with 12 bases in between. Germline V gene data show CDR1 as SGHRS and CDR2 as YFSETQ. CDR3 nucleotide sequence: TGCGCCAGCAGCTTGGAATGGAGAGGAACCTACGAGCAGTACTTC. This codes for CASSLEWRGTYEQYF.

The V and J genes are TRBV28 and TRBJ1-2; D is unresolved. The CDR3 sequence is 12 residues long. Germline values: CDR1 MDHEN, CDR2 SYDVKM. V was cut by 6 bases and J by 7 bases, with 12 bases left in between. The CDR3 reads CASRSRETGYTF. The CDR3 nucleotides read TGTGCCAGCAGGTCGCGGGAGACTGGCTACACCTTC.

The V gene is TRBV27, the J gene TRBJ1-2, with 9 bases that match TRBD1. Germline V lookup: CDR1 MNHEY, CDR2 SMNVEV (reference sequence). V shed 7 bases, J shed 4 bases, and the junction held 7 bases outside the gene matches. The CDR3 spans 14 residues. The CDR3 region is CASTSTGGAYGYTF. As DNA, the CDR3 is TGTGCCAGCACTAGCACAGGGGGCGCCTATGGCTACACCTTC.

The CDR3 DNA is TGTGCCAGCAGCCCAGGGACTAGCGGGATTCTTGCGAACACCGGGGAGCTGTTTTTT. Its translation: CASSPGTSGILANTGELFF. This sequence joins TRBV7-3 and TRBJ2-2, with TRBD2 matching over 13 bases. CDR1 and CDR2 from the germline V gene are SGHTA and FQGTGA. Trimming removed 5 bases from V and 0 bases from J; junction bases left unmatched: 9. This CDR3 region has 19 residues.

This clonotype was detected once. This rearrangement joins TRBV30 to TRBJ1-4; D unresolved. Germline-derived CDR1 and CDR2 are GTSNPN and SVGIG (reference sequence). The length of the CDR3 is 14 residues. Trimming took off 2 bases at V and 11 bases at J, with 18 bases between the two ends. As DNA, the CDR3 is TGTGCCTGGAGTTCTAGGGCCAGGTCCGAGAAACTGTTTTTT. This gives the protein CAWSSRARSEKLFF.

The sample holds one count of this clonotype. The chain uses TRBV5-1 and TRBJ2-5, with D unresolved. The CDR3 extends over 13 amino acids. Trimming shortened V by 2 bases and J by 3 bases, and 8 bases separated the two germline ends. The V gene's germline CDR1 is SGHRS and CDR2 YFSETQ. In nucleotides, the CDR3 is TGCGCCAGCAGCTTCGTTTCTAAAGAGACCCAGTACTTC. This codes for CASSFVSKETQYF.

The J gene is TRBJ2-4, the V gene TRBV20-1; D perhaps matches TRBD1 (6 bases). V shed 6 bases and J shed 1 base, with 13 bases lying between them. There are 14 residues in the CDR3. Germline V gives CDR1 DFQATT, CDR2 SNEGSKA (reference sequence). The CDR3 DNA reads TGCAGTGCGGAACAGGGAGCGGCCAAAAACATTCAGTACTTC. Its protein is CSAEQGAAKNIQYF.

The chain is built from TRBV5-5 and TRBJ2-7, with D uncertain. The CDR3 sequence is 15 residues long. Germline values: CDR1 SGHKS, CDR2 YYEKEE (reference sequence). Between the trimmed V and J ends, which lost 4 bases and 1 base, there was a span of 15 bases. CDR3 sequence reads: CASSQDPRVSYEQYF. CDR3 coding DNA: TGTGCCAGCAGCCAGGACCCAAGGGTTTCCTACGAGCAGTACTTC.

The rearrangement joins TRBV19 to TRBJ2-1; D uncertain. Germline values: CDR1 LNHDA, CDR2 SQIVND (reference sequence). The CDR3 runs 13 residues. With 7 bases removed from V and 0 bases from J, the gap between germline ends came to 7 bases. The CDR3 protein is CASKSSSYNEQFF. The CDR3 coding sequence is TGTGCCAGTAAATCTAGCTCCTACAATGAGCAGTTCTTC.

The CDR3 loop reads CASSQVGSYEQYF. The CDR3 DNA reads TGCGCCAGCAGCCAAGTGGGGTCGTACGAGCAGTACTTC. The chain joins TRBV4-1 to TRBJ2-7; unclear D gene. Trimming stripped 1 base from V and 4 bases from J, with 8 bases between. The CDR3 spans 13 residues. Germline assignment: CDR1 MGHRA and CDR2 YSYEKL.

This chain connects TRBV7-2 to TRBJ2-5; 7 nucleotides agree with TRBD2. CDR3 length equals 15 residues. CDR1 SGHTA and CDR2 FQGNSA come from the germline V gene. Germline trimming cut 5 bases from V and 3 bases from J; bases unmatched to any gene: 9. CDR3 bases: TGTGCCAGCAGCCTTAATGGCGGGAGAAAAGAGACCCAGTACTTC. Translation: CASSLNGGRKETQYF. Variable domain in full (rest from reference TRBV7-2 and TRBJ2-5): GAGVSQSPSNKVTEKGKDVELRCDPISGHTALYWYRQSLGQGLEFLIYFQGNSAPDKSGLPSDRFSAERTGGSVSTLTIQRTQQEDSAVYLCASSLNGGRKETQYFGPGTRLLVL.